The 4 T cell receptor beta chains given below trace back to one sample, sequenced in a study of CD8+ T cells in alopecia areata. As the sequencing template, cDNA was produced by extracting RNA and reverse transcribing it. Clones were sequenced by immunoSEQ multiplex PCR, and TCRdb holds only the in-frame ones, with some missing. This sample yields over 150,000 clones, of which more than 60% are seen a single time; 1.7% belongs to the top ten. The sequencing here drew on CD4+ T cells sorted from blood, taken at week 0. The receptor source for this set is a human donor with alopecia areata.

The chain recombines TRBV9 with TRBJ2-3, with 8 bases matching TRBD2. V was clipped by 0 bases and J by 5 bases; unmatched bases: 11. The CDR3 runs to 17 residues. Germline V gene data show CDR1 as SGDLS and CDR2 as YYNGEE. CDR3 amino acids: CASSVDPNSGVVDTQYF. CDR3 bases: TGTGCCAGCAGCGTAGATCCTAATAGCGGGGTCGTAGATACGCAGTATTTT.

The V call is TRBV29-1, the J call TRBJ2-4; weak D call: TRBD1 (8 bases). The CDR3 has 18 residues. Between the trimmed V and J ends, which lost 5 bases and 8 bases, there was a span of 31 bases. The germline CDR1 and CDR2 sequences are SQVTM and ANQGSEA. Here the CDR3 DNA reads TGCAGCGTTCAGGCTGTTTCAGGTCGTGACAGGGGAGGGGACATTCAGTACTTC. Encoded protein: CSVQAVSGRDRGGDIQYF.

The chain recombines TRBV5-1 with TRBJ2-1; D gene ambiguous. The CDR3 is 12 residues long. In germline, CDR1 is SGHRS, CDR2 YFSETQ. With 3 bases removed from V and 8 bases from J, the gap between germline ends came to 9 bases. CDR3 in amino acids: CASSSAWDEQFF. CDR3 nucleotide sequence: TGCGCCAGCAGCTCGGCATGGGATGAGCAGTTCTTC.

This chain connects TRBV29-1 to TRBJ2-7, with TRBD1 identical over 10 bases. Per the germline V gene, CDR1 is SQVTM and CDR2 is ANQGSEA. The CDR3 runs 15 residues. Trimming at V came to 6 bases and at J to 0 bases, leaving 8 bases not matched to a gene. The CDR3 DNA reads TGCAGCGTAATAACGAGGACAGGGGGCTCCTACGAGCAGTACTTC. Protein product: CSVITRTGGSYEQYF.